This T cell receptor beta chain was obtained from a study of lymphopenia after photon versus proton radiotherapy. Study-wide results and caveats: After lymphocyte nadir, photon-treated repertoires showed oligoclonal expansion, especially CD8+ Temra. Relative stability marked proton patients; photon patients lost diversity and naive cells. A bigger post-nadir fall in TCR diversity correlated inversely with survival time in deceased patients. Better survival with proton therapy was suggested as possible, not demonstrated.

The data were produced by immunoSEQ multiplex PCR, yet TCRdb's version contains in-frame clones alone and is incomplete. The data contain thousands of clones, more than 75% of them singletons. As for this clone: Antigen unknown.

Germline V gene sequence: CDR1 LNHNV, CDR2 YYDKDF (reference sequence). The length of the CDR3 is 17 residues. Losses at the gene ends were 5 bases for V and 4 bases for J; bases not matched to a gene: 14. The receptor comes from a man under 40 with gastric cancer. V gene TRBV15 combines with J gene TRBJ2-5, with 9 bases that match TRBD1. The sample consisted of peripheral blood, taken from a patient treated with photon-based radiotherapy. CDR3 sequence (DNA): TGTGCCACCAGCGTATCCTTGACAGGGGGAGGTCGAGAGACCCAGTACTTC. Its protein product is CATSVSLTGGGRETQYF.